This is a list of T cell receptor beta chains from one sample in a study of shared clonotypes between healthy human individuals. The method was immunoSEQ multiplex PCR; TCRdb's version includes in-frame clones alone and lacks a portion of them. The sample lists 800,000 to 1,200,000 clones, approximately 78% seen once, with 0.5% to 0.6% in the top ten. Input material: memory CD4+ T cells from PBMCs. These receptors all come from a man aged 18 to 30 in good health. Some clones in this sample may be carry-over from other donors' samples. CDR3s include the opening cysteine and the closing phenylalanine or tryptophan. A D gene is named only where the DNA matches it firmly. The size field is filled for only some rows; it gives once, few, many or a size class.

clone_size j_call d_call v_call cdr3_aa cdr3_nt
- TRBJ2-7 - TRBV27 CASSPRTAYEQYF TGTGCCAGCAGTCCACGGACTGCGTACGAGCAGTACTTC
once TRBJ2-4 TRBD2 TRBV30 CAWSAGGAKNIQYF TGTGCCTGGTCAGCCGGGGGGGCCAAAAACATTCAGTACTTC
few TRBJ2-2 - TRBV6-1 CASSEFGGDTGELFF TGTGCCAGCAGTGAATTTGGGGGAGACACCGGGGAGCTGTTTTTT
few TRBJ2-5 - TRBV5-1 CASSPRGSGETQYF TGCGCCAGCAGCCCCAGGGGATCCGGGGAGACCCAGTACTTC
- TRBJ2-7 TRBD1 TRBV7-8 CASSLVTGLEQYF TGTGCCAGCAGCTTAGTGACAGGGCTCGAGCAGTACTTC
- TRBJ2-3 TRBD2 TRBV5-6 CASSLALAGPTDTQYF TGTGCCAGCAGCTTGGCTCTAGCGGGACCCACAGATACGCAGTATTTT
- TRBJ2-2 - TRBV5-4 CASSLGGRLGELFF TGTGCCAGCAGCTTGGGTGGGAGGCTCGGGGAGCTGTTTTTT
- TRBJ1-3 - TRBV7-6 CASSLGQPTTGNTIYF TGTGCCAGCAGCCTCGGACAGCCAACAACTGGAAACACCATATATTTT
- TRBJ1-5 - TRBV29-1 CSVAGDLDQPQHF TGCAGCGTTGCAGGGGATTTAGATCAGCCCCAGCATTTT
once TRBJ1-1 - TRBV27 CASSFLIRGAKSNTEAFF TGTGCCAGCAGTTTTTTAATCCGCGGGGCGAAATCGAACACTGAAGCTTTCTTT
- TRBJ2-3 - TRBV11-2 CASSVSTDTQYF TGTGCCAGCAGCGTGTCCACAGATACGCAGTATTTT
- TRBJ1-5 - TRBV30 CAWSVSNSNQPQHF TGTGCCTGGAGTGTCTCGAACAGCAATCAGCCCCAGCATTTT
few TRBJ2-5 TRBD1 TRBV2 CASSDSWDSGETQYF TGTGCCAGCAGTGATAGTTGGGACAGCGGAGAGACCCAGTACTTC
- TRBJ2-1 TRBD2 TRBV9 CASSTLAGGYNEQFF TGTGCCAGCAGCACCCTAGCGGGAGGGTACAATGAGCAGTTCTTC
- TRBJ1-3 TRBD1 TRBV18 CASSPAGQGAGNTIYF TGTGCCAGCTCACCAGCGGGACAGGGGGCTGGAAACACCATATATTTT
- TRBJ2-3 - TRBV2 CASKRAIGTDTQYF TGTGCCAGCAAAAGGGCTATAGGCACAGATACGCAGTATTTT
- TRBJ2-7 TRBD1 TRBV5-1 CASSLTPGQVKFEQYF TGCGCCAGCAGCTTAACCCCAGGACAGGTCAAGTTCGAGCAGTACTTC
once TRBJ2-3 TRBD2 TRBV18 CASSPIAGAGDTQYF TGTGCCAGCTCACCGATAGCGGGAGCGGGAGATACGCAGTATTTT
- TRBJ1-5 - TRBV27 CASSPDRYSNQPQHF TGTGCCAGCAGTCCGGACAGATATAGCAATCAGCCCCAGCATTTT
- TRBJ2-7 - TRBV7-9 CASSRSLESSEQYF TGTGCCAGCAGCCGAAGTCTCGAGTCGTCCGAGCAGTACTTC
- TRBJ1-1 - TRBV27 CASSLKVGSTEAFF TGTGCCAGCAGTTTAAAGGTTGGAAGTACTGAAGCTTTCTTT
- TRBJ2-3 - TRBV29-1 CSVSPPSGSTDTQYF TGCAGCGTTTCCCCCCCCAGCGGTAGCACAGATACGCAGTATTTT
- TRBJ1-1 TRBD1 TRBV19 CASSTPRTGVMNTEAFF TGTGCCAGTAGTACCCCTCGGACAGGGGTGATGAACACTGAAGCTTTCTTT
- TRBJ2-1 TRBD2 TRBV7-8 CASSVSGTSGSNEQFF TGTGCCAGCAGCGTCTCCGGGACTAGCGGGAGCAATGAGCAGTTCTTC
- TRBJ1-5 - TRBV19 CASSTRSGGNQPQHF TGTGCCAGTAGTACCCGGTCGGGGGGAAATCAGCCCCAGCATTTT
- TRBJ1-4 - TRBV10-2 CASSEGAANEKLFF TGCGCCAGCAGTGAGGGGGCGGCTAATGAAAAACTGTTTTTT
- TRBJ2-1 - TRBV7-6 CASASGGYNEQFF TGTGCCAGCGCATCAGGAGGGTACAATGAGCAGTTCTTC
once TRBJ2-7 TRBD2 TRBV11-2 CASSSTSGRYEQYF TGTGCCAGCAGCTCGACTAGCGGGAGATACGAGCAGTACTTC
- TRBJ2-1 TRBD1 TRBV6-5 CASSYEGASYNEQFF TGTGCCAGCAGTTACGAGGGGGCTTCCTACAATGAGCAGTTCTTC
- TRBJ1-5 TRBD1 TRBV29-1 CSVAGTGSDQPQHF TGCAGCGTCGCCGGGACAGGGTCGGATCAGCCCCAGCATTTT
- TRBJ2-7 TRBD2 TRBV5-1 CASSFLGGMDEQYF TGCGCCAGCAGCTTTCTCGGGGGGATGGACGAGCAGTACTTC
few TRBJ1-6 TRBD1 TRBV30 CAWSDTGQGANSPLHF TGTGCCTGGAGCGACACAGGACAGGGAGCGAATTCACCCCTCCACTTT
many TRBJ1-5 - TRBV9 CASSVAGGVGQPQHF TGTGCCAGCAGCGTAGCGGGAGGGGTCGGTCAGCCCCAGCATTTT
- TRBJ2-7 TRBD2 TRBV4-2 CASSHGSGRALEQYF TGTGCCAGCAGCCATGGTAGCGGGAGGGCGCTCGAGCAGTACTTC
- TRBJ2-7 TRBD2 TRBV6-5 CASSYSSRGSSYEQYF TGTGCCAGCAGTTACTCGTCGCGGGGGTCCTCCTACGAGCAGTACTTC
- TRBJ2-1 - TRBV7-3 CASSLSWGANEQFF TGTGCCAGCAGCTTATCTTGGGGGGCAAATGAGCAGTTCTTC
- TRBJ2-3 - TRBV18 CASSPFAGGTDTQYF TGTGCCAGCTCACCATTTGCAGGGGGCACAGATACGCAGTATTTT
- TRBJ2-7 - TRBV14 CASSQGVEQYF TGTGCCAGCAGCCAAGGGGTTGAGCAGTACTTC
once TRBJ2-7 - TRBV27 CASSLAGSYEQYF TGTGCCAGCAGTTTGGCAGGGTCCTACGAGCAGTACTTC
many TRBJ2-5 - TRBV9 CASSAGQRRETQYF TGTGCCAGCAGCGCGGGACAACGGCGAGAGACCCAGTACTTC
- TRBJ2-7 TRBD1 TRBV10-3 CAIRGTGTGIYEQYF TGTGCCATCAGGGGGACCGGGACAGGGATTTACGAGCAGTACTTC
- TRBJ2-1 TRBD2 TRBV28 CASRAGVLSNEQFF TGTGCCAGCCGAGCGGGAGTACTAAGCAATGAGCAGTTCTTC
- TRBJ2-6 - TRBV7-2 CASSSERGANVLTF TGTGCCAGCAGCTCGGAGCGGGGGGCCAACGTCCTGACTTTC
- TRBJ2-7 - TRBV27 CASSPYDHSTRYF TGTGCCAGCAGTCCATACGACCACAGCACCCGGTACTTC
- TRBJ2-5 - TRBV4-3 CASSQAFTGPVTQYF TGCGCCAGCAGCCAAGCTTTTACGGGGCCTGTGACCCAGTACTTC
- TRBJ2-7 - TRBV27 CASSFWGGVNEQYF TGTGCCAGCAGTTTTTGGGGGGGCGTCAACGAGCAGTACTTC
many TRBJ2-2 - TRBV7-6 CASSLGVAVTGELFF TGTGCCAGCAGCTTAGGGGTAGCGGTCACCGGGGAGCTGTTTTTT
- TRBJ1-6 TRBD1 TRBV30 CAWSGQGNSPLHF TGTGCCTGGTCGGGACAGGGGAATTCACCCCTCCACTTT
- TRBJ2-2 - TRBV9 CASTKGQKNTGELFF TGTGCCAGCACTAAAGGTCAGAAGAACACCGGGGAGCTGTTTTTT
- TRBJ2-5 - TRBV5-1 CASSLRTGMYQETQYF TGCGCCAGCAGCTTACGGACCGGGATGTACCAAGAGACCCAGTACTTC
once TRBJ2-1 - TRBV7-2 CASSFGGEQFF TGTGCCAGCAGCTTTGGAGGAGAGCAGTTCTTC
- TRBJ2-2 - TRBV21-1 CASSTTSGRFPGELFF TGTGCCAGCAGCACTACTAGCGGGAGATTCCCCGGGGAGCTGTTTTTT
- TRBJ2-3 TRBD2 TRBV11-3 CASSFGLAGGPDTQYF TGTGCCAGCAGCTTTGGACTAGCGGGAGGGCCAGATACGCAGTATTTT
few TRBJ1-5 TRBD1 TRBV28 CASRRQGGNQPQHF TGTGCCAGCAGGAGACAGGGTGGCAATCAGCCCCAGCATTTT
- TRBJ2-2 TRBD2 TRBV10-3 CAIASGVNTGELFF TGTGCCATCGCTAGCGGGGTGAACACCGGGGAGCTGTTTTTT
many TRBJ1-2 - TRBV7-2 CASSFQDYGYTF TGTGCCAGCAGCTTCCAGGACTATGGCTACACCTTC
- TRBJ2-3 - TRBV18 CATPVLGTTDTQYF TGTGCCACCCCGGTATTAGGAACCACAGATACGCAGTATTTT
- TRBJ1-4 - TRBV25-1 CASSIPAANEKLFF TGTGCCAGCAGTATCCCAGCCGCTAATGAAAAACTGTTTTTT
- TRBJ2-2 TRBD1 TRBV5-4 CASSLGGGGSPNTGELFF TGTGCCAGCAGCCTAGGGGGCGGAGGATCGCCGAACACCGGGGAGCTGTTTTTT
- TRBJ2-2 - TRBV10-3 CAISESAGELFF TGTGCCATCAGTGAGTCTGCCGGGGAGCTGTTTTTT